One and the same sample provided the 9 T cell receptor beta chains below, sequenced in a study of blood T cell repertoires in COVID-19. Some clones are missing from TCRdb's copy, which holds only in-frame ones; the method was immunoSEQ multiplex PCR. The table shows about 200,000 clones, with around 87% occurring only once. The material sequenced was peripheral blood. Source of these receptors: a woman between 45 and 65 years old with COVID-19, enrolled during active disease.

This chain joins TRBV11-2 and TRBJ1-2; 8 bases align to TRBD1. This CDR3 is 13 amino acids long. The germline gives CDR1 SGHAT, CDR2 FQNNGV. The ends lost 4 bases at V and 7 bases at J; junction bases unmatched: 5. The CDR3, as DNA: TGTGCCAGCAGCTCGCGGACAGGGTCTGGCTACACCTTC. This codes for CASSSRTGSGYTF.

The CDR3 DNA reads as TGTGCCAGCAGTTTATCGGGATTTGAGCAGTACTTC. It translates to CASSLSGFEQYF. The rearrangement links TRBV12-3 or TRBV12-4 to TRBJ2-7; D might be TRBD2 (5 bases). With 2 bases removed from V and 7 bases from J, the gap between germline ends came to 9 bases. The CDR3 spans 12 residues.

CDR3 residues: CASSPGTGYEQYV. CDR3 bases: TGTGCCAGCAGTCCCGGGACAGGCTACGAGCAGTACGTC. The chain combines TRBV12-3 or TRBV12-4 with TRBJ2-7; 8 bases fit TRBD1. V was clipped by 5 bases and J by 3 bases; unmatched bases: 3. This CDR3 has 13 residues.

The J gene is TRBJ1-4, the V gene TRBV10-3, with a weak D call TRBD1 (5 bases). The length of the CDR3 is 13 residues. Trimming pared 4 bases from V and 4 bases from J, leaving 7 bases between. Germline V lookup: CDR1 ENHRY, CDR2 SYGVKD. CDR3 sequence: CAISGGGNEKLFF. The CDR3 nucleotides read TGTGCCATCAGTGGGGGGGGTAATGAAAAACTGTTTTTT.

The chain has TRBV28 and TRBJ1-2; 11 bases match TRBD1. The germline V gene has CDR1 MDHEN and CDR2 SYDVKM. V lost 3 bases and J lost 6; bases outside the gene matches: 9. CDR3 size: 16 residues. CDR3 sequence reads: CASSLGTGGFAHGYTF. DNA of the CDR3: TGTGCCAGCAGTTTGGGGACAGGGGGATTTGCCCATGGCTACACCTTC.

The chain joins TRBV18 to TRBJ1-1; 7 nucleotides align to TRBD1. There are 15 residues in the CDR3. The V gene end was trimmed by 6 bases and the J gene end by 0 bases; junction bases not matched to a gene: 7. Per germline, CDR1 KGHSH and CDR2 LQKENI. The CDR3 is CASSPWDSLNTEAFF. The CDR3 DNA sequence: TGTGCCAGCTCCCCCTGGGACAGCCTGAACACTGAAGCTTTCTTT.

This clone was recorded only once. The rearrangement uses TRBV18 and TRBJ1-5, with a tentative D call TRBD1 (6 bases). The germline V and J ends were trimmed by 0 bases and 4 bases, with 10 bases remaining between them. Germline V gives CDR1 KGHSH, CDR2 LQKENI. CDR3 size: 15 residues. Written as DNA, the CDR3 is TGTGCCAGCTCACCACCGGACAGTTATAATCAGCCCCAGCATTTT. Protein: CASSPPDSYNQPQHF.

This rearrangement joins TRBV3-1 (or the pseudogene TRBV3-2) to TRBJ2-1; TRBD2 agrees at 9 bases. Germline CDR1 and CDR2: LGHDT and YNNKEL (reference sequence). J gave up 4 bases and V 4 bases, and 8 bases lay outside the gene matches. The CDR3 contains 16 residues. CDR3: CASSPLVAGGYNEQFF. CDR3 sequence (DNA): TGTGCCAGCAGCCCCCTCGTGGCGGGGGGGTACAATGAGCAGTTCTTC.

The rearrangement joins TRBV4-1 to TRBJ1-1, with no clear D. The CDR3 length is 14 residues. The germline gives CDR1 MGHRA, CDR2 YSYEKL. Trimming shortened V by 4 bases and J by 0 bases, and 9 bases separated the two germline ends. CDR3: CASSPHSMNTEAFF. Here the CDR3 DNA reads TGCGCCAGCAGCCCCCACAGTATGAACACTGAAGCTTTCTTT.